This entry lists 6 T cell receptor beta chains sequenced from one sample in a study of blood T cell repertoires in COVID-19. Data came from immunoSEQ multiplex PCR; TCRdb stores just in-frame clones and leaves some out. The repertoire includes around 200,000 clones, 65% to 85% of them detected once, and less than 3.5% sits in the top ten. Sequencing was done on a sample of peripheral blood. These receptors came from a man aged 50 to 59 with active or convalescent COVID-19.

As DNA, the CDR3 is TGTGCCAGCAGCCAGGGGCGGGGGACTGAAGCTTTCTTT. This gives the protein CASSQGRGTEAFF. The chain recombines TRBV3-1 (or the pseudogene TRBV3-2) with TRBJ1-1; D perhaps matches TRBD1 (5 bases). The V end was cut by 3 bases, the J end by 5 bases, with 10 bases between. Germline loops: CDR1 LGHDT, CDR2 YNNKEL (reference sequence). This CDR3 has 13 residues.

This chain joins TRBV5-5 and TRBJ2-2; possible D gene TRBD2, 6 bases. V gave up 4 bases and J gave up 0 bases, with 16 bases separating them. The germline V gene encodes CDR1 SGHKS and CDR2 YYEKEE (reference sequence). The length of the CDR3 is 17 residues. CDR3: CASSPQGLLSNTGELFF. The CDR3 DNA reads TGTGCCAGCAGCCCTCAGGGACTGCTGTCGAACACCGGGGAGCTGTTTTTT.

The chain has TRBV5-1 and TRBJ2-5; D call uncertain. V was clipped by 4 bases and J by 2 bases, with 6 bases between them. The CDR3 has 12 residues. Per germline, CDR1 SGHRS and CDR2 YFSETQ. CDR3 nucleotide sequence: TGCGCCAGCAGCGTACTACAAGAGACCCAGTACTTC. It encodes CASSVLQETQYF.

This sequence joins TRBV5-3 and TRBJ1-6; 9 bases line up with TRBD1. TRBV5-3 is flagged as an ORF with uncertain function. V was clipped by 4 bases and J by 4 bases; unmatched bases: 9. This CDR3 region has 17 residues. The CDR3 reads CARSPDRGSAYNSPLHF. DNA for the CDR3: TGTGCCAGAAGCCCGGACAGGGGATCGGCATATAATTCACCCCTCCACTTT.

The chain recombines TRBV11-2 with TRBJ1-1, with D possibly being TRBD1 (6 bases). There are 15 residues in the CDR3. Per the germline V gene, CDR1 is SGHAT and CDR2 is FQNNGV. The V end was cut by 0 bases, the J end by 10 bases, with 18 bases between. The CDR3 coding sequence is TGTGCCAGCAGCTTAGAACCAGGGGCCAGGGCAGGAGCTTTCTTT. It yields the protein CASSLEPGARAGAFF.

The V call is TRBV5-5, the J call TRBJ2-7, with D possibly TRBD2 on 6 matching bases. CDR1 is SGHKS and CDR2 is YYEKEE in the germline V gene (reference sequence). The CDR3 is 15 amino acids. V was cut by 0 bases and J by 3 bases, with 13 bases left in between. In DNA, the CDR3 is TGTGCCAGCAGCTTGGTAACTCAGGGAGGCTACGAGCAGTACTTC. Translated, it gives CASSLVTQGGYEQYF.